This TCR beta chain was captured in a study of PD-1 blockade in classical Hodgkin lymphoma (dated by TCRdb to about 2020). For the wider study: Nivolumab dosing was 3 mg/kg intravenously every 2 weeks, continuing until either disease progression or unacceptable toxicity. To define a peripheral blood immune signature of response to PD-1 blockade in classical Hodgkin lymphoma, the study combined TCR beta sequencing with CyTOF. Here is what the overall study found, with its caveats: Trial patients with a complete response had baseline diversity similar to that of newly diagnosed patients, while partial responders and progressors had significantly lower diversity. A significant rise by C4D1 was seen in CD4+ but not CD8+ TCR diversity (p=0.0027 vs p=0.16), with the rise being most apparent in complete responders (p=0.02). Lower diversity was observed in patients in whom nivolumab was started less than 1 year after ASCT, and these patients were excluded from later analyses so that confounding by immune reconstitution would be avoided. Baseline TCR diversity was reported as lower in newly diagnosed patients than in healthy donors, and lower still in relapsed/refractory patients. The study covered only a single clinical trial cohort, and the causes of the repertoire differences, possibly disease activity or prior therapy, were still not defined.

The meaning of the sample's time point label: cycle 2 day 1 (C2D1) of nivolumab. Every trial patient had relapsed after autologous stem cell transplantation, and cohorts A, B and C differed in prior brentuximab vedotin exposure. A total of 56 patients with relapsed/refractory classical Hodgkin lymphoma made up the trial cohort, and each patient's best overall response was complete response, partial response or progressive disease. Single-agent nivolumab was administered to trial patients in the multi-cohort phase II CheckMate 205 trial. An independent review committee assessed best overall response using the 2007 International Working Group response criteria. PBMCs from the trial were collected at three points: immediately before nivolumab initiation (C1D1), and during therapy at cycle 2 day 1 and cycle 4 day 1. After peripheral blood was drawn into 8 mL Vacutainer Cell Preparation Tubes, PBMCs were isolated by centrifugation and then cryopreserved.

Genomic DNA was extracted with the Qiagen DNeasy kit from unsorted PBMCs and from negatively selected CD4+ and CD8+ fractions. Amplification of TCR beta CDR3 regions was done by immunoSEQ multiplex PCR with primers that anneal to V and J segments. Amplification bias was minimized using a synthetic immune receptor repertoire, and residual bias was removed computationally after sequencing. The source study handled its data this way. Custom Python scripts were used to quantify repertoire diversity as the Shannon entropy index. Unsorted, CD4+ and CD8+ repertoires were examined separately, except in combined analyses, for which CD4+ and CD8+ sequences were merged in silico. A clone counted as expanded when the clone's frequency after treatment rose at least 2-fold relative to C1D1, and clones undetected at baseline were given a pseudocount of 0.5. Clones with 0 or 1 copy at C1D1 were classified as singleton clones, and clones with 2 or more copies were classified as non-singleton clones. Clones expanded in unsorted samples were annotated as CD4+, CD8+ or unknown by matching protein sequences in sorted samples from the same patient. Wilcoxon tests were applied to paired samples to test diversity changes from C1D1 to C4D1. As stored in TCRdb, this immuneACCESS dataset retains in-frame rearrangements with V and J assigned. A fraction of the clones does not appear; measured against another copy, unresolved V genes explain less than half of the discrepancy, and the remainder lacks a known reason. V and J calls and clone size are copied from that table; D and trimming were computed from the DNA. In this sample the table shows some 150,000 clones, 78% of which occur a single time. Together, the top ten hold 7.5% to 10% of the sample.

This clone appeared a single time. Its specific antigen is unknown. Per-base qualities were not stored, and no clone one base away is much larger. For CDR1 and CDR2, the germline V gene (reference sequence) lists LNHDA and SQIVND. Trimming at the junction amounts to 1 base on V and 0 bases on J, and the germline ends lie 10 bases apart. The CDR3 has 16 amino acids, counting the end cysteine and phenylalanine. Only CDR3 DNA is held: 48 bases, read in frame from base 1. Specimen: peripheral blood mononuclear cells (PBMCs), collected before the second cycle of nivolumab. The V and J segments used are TRBV19 and TRBJ1-3; TRBD1 might be the D gene, on 6 matching bases. The receptor comes from a human donor with classical Hodgkin lymphoma. The CDR3 region: CASSIGQVGSGNTIYF. In nucleotides, the sequence is TGTGCCAGTAGTATAGGACAGGTTGGCTCTGGAAACACCATATATTTT. With the rest looked up from the reference TRBV19 and TRBJ1-3 genes rather than sequenced, the full variable domain is DGGITQSPKYLFRKEGQNVTLSCEQNLNHDAMYWYRQDPGQGLRLIYYSQIVNDFQKGDIAEGYSVSREKKESFPLTVTSAQKNPTAFYLCASSIGQVGSGNTIYFGEGSWLTVV.